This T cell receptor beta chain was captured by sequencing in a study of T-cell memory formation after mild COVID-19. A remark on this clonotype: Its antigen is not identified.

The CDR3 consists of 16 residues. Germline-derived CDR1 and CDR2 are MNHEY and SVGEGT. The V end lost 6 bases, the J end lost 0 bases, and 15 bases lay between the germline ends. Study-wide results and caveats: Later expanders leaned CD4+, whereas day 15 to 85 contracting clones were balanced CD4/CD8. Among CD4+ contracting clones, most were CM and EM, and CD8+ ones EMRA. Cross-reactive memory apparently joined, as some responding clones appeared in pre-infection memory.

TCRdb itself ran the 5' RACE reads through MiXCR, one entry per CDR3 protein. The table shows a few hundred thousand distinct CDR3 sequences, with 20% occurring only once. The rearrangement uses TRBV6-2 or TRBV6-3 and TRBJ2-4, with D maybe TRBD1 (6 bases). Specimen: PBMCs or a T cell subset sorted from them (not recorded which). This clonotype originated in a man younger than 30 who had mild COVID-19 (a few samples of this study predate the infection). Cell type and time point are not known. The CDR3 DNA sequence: TGTGCCAGCAGCCCTCAGGGGTTGGTAGCCAAAAACATTCAGTACTTC. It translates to CASSPQGLVAKNIQYF.